This record concerns one T cell receptor (beta chain) sequence. Its antigen is as yet unknown. Sequenced by immunoSEQ multiplex PCR; TCRdb stores in-frame clones only, minus some. The data contain around 120,000 clones, about 90% of them singletons. The data stem from a study of T cell responses to AZD1222 COVID-19 vaccine. Whole-study context: Both about-4-week and about-12-week second-dose recipients were combined. General observations from the study: No day 14 peak samples; only post-peak repertoires were characterized.

The ends lost 3 bases at V and 4 bases at J; junction bases unmatched: 4. The CDR3 contains 14 residues. In germline, CDR1 is SGHVS, CDR2 FQNEAQ. The sample here was peripheral blood, taken on day 0 of AZD1222 vaccination. This receptor was identified in an adult in good health. The J gene is TRBJ2-7, the V gene TRBV7-8; 9 positions match TRBD1. The CDR3 bases are TGTGCCAGCAGCTTTAGGACAGGGGTGTACGAGCAGTACTTC. Amino acids: CASSFRTGVYEQYF.